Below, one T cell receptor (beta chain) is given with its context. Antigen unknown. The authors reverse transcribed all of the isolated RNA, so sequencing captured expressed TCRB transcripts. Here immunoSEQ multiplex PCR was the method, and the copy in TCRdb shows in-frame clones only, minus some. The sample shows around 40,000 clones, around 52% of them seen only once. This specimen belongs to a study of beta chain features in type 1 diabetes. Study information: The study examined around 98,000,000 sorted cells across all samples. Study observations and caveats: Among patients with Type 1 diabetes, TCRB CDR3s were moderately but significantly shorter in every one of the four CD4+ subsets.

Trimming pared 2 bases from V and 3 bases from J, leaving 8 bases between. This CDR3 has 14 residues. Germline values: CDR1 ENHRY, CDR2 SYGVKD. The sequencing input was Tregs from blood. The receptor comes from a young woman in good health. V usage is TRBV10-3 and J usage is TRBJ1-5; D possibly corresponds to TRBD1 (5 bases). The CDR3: CAISEKGLNQPQHF. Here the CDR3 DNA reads TGTGCCATCAGTGAGAAGGGACTCAATCAGCCCCAGCATTTT.